Given below is one T cell receptor beta chain in context. Its antigen remains undetermined. Per-nucleotide qualities are absent, and no much larger clonotype sits a single base away. This record comes from a study of shared clonotypes between healthy human individuals (dated by TCRdb to 2018 to 2020). Some background on the complete study: The cohort included three men and a couple of women between 18 and 49 years of age. For each donor, CD4 naive and CD4 memory were each given three plates, CD8 naive was given two plates, and CD8 memory was given one plate. Blood TCR repertoires of about five healthy adults were deeply sequenced to estimate repertoire size and the extent of clonotype sharing between individuals. To increase sequencing depth and limit assay-specific biases, TCR repertoire library preparation and sequencing were carried out by different laboratories using diverse techniques. Each donor's leukapheresis produced roughly between roughly 0.85 and 10 billion PBMCs.

Reading the germline V gene gives CDR1 SGHRS and CDR2 YFSETQ. At the junction V is shortened by 1 base and J by 3 bases, with 25 bases in between. The CDR3 measures 20 amino acids from cysteine to phenylalanine. Solely the CDR3 DNA is kept, with 60 bases framed from the first base. General findings and caveats noted by the study authors: Rarefaction of sorted-subset datasets indicated incomplete sequencing despite the large sequencing depth. Sharing across a handful of donors was observed for approximately 5% of naive CD4, 3.5% of naive CD8, 2.3% of memory CD4, and roughly 0.4% of memory CD8 clonotypes. Based on pairwise subsampling, the degree of clonotype sharing among donors was expected to be affected by sequencing depth. Higher generation probabilities were observed for clonotypes shared by all four sorted-subset donors than for non-shared clonotypes. Sampling was limited to blood, and TCR repertoires in tissue likely differ from TCR repertoires in blood. The small number of donors limited the genetic and exposure-history diversity represented. Larger estimated clonotype richness was generally found for naive subsets than for memory subsets.

Healthy HIV-negative adults with no recently reported acute infections or vaccinations were included as donors. Every donor was a Caucasian adult living in Nashville, Tennessee, USA. Magnetic negative selection was used to enrich CD4+ T cells, after which naive cells were positively selected on CD45RA and the negative fraction became the memory subset. Blood was collected by leukapheresis, and PBMCs were isolated by Ficoll-Histopaque density gradient centrifugation and then cryopreserved in liquid nitrogen vapor phase. Purity and quantity of every magnetically sorted T cell population were checked by analytical flow cytometry. Each sorted fraction had its genomic DNA isolated and then quantified by UV absorbance on a Nanodrop 2000c. Using the deep immunoSEQ assay, multiplex PCR amplified TCR CDR3 regions from genomic DNA. Genomic DNA extracted from each cell subset was distributed evenly over all wells of several immunoSEQ 96-well plates, and each plate served as one replicate. For sorted subsets, approximately 210 ng of genomic DNA, equivalent to some 33,000 T cell genomes, went into each replicate PCR. The purified libraries were quantified using a Qubit 3.0 fluorometer, sized with a Bioanalyzer 2100, and then quantified again using the KAPA Library Quantification kit. Every immunoSEQ 96-well plate was sequenced on a separate single-read 150-cycle Illumina NextSeq 550 flow cell. The source study handled its data this way. The immunoSEQ output contained only junctional sequences without quality scores, so filtering could not match that applied to full-length reads. To assign V/J genes and CDR3, sequences were annotated using PyIR, a Python wrapper for IgBLAST v1.9, with IMGT germline references. Reads with weak V/J assignments (E-value above 1e-6), missing CDR3, stop codons, out-of-frame junctions, or ambiguous translated residues were removed. V3J clonotypes were defined as sequences sharing the same inferred V gene, J gene, and CDR3 amino acid sequence. To compute the percentage overlap between repertoires, the number of shared unique clonotypes was divided by the size of the smaller repertoire. Repertoire richness was assessed with RTK rarefaction, the Chao1 estimator, and Recon v2.1 estimates of unobserved clonotypes. OLGA was used to compute generation probabilities for all TCRbeta clonotypes that the gDNA method yielded from several donors. TCRdb took over this immuneACCESS table, retaining in-frame rearrangements with V and J assigned. Such tables are incomplete; in checked studies, under half of the missing clones stem from an unresolved V gene, and the remainder is unexplained. V, J and clone size reflect that table, while D and trimming were determined from the DNA. For this sample there are around 2.3 million clones; 95% appear just once. More than 0.1% of the sample goes to the ten largest clones.

The origin of this receptor is a man aged 18 to 29 in good health. This chain joins TRBV5-1 to TRBJ1-4; a tentative D match to TRBD1 spans 5 bases. The material sequenced was naive CD4+ T cells sorted from blood. The sample's cell subset or site label is to be understood as: CD45RA+ positively selected. The bases are TGCGCCAGCAGCTTGCCCCAGCAGGGCCTTCTAGTGGGGGCTAATGAAAAACTGTTTTTT. It codes for CASSLPQQGLLVGANEKLFF.